This T cell receptor beta chain was sequenced in a study of blood T cells in healthy people across ages (dated by TCRdb to the mid-2010s). Study-wide context: In model experiments, template switching captured about one uniquely barcoded TCR beta cDNA molecule for every two T cells. The study analyzed two additional independent replicas of 1 million unique cDNA reads from the same blood draw for two donors, one aged 18 to 30 and one aged 80 or older. Donors were grouped into four age groups: young (average approximately 15 years), middle-aged (roughly 37), aged (62) and long-lived (less than 85). To track age-related changes in TCR beta repertoire diversity, the study relied on deep sequencing normalized with unique cDNA molecular identifiers. General findings and caveats noted by the study authors: Estimates of total diversity based on one million sequenced T cells were considered lower bounds and underestimates. The long-lived group showed more naive CD4+ T cells, fewer expanded clones and increased TCR diversity than the aged group, suggesting age selection. Donor CMV infection status was unknown, potentially confounding age-related changes in expanded clonotypes. As age increased, observed TCR beta diversity per million T cells dropped in a roughly linear way, and a significant reduction was already evident by age about 40. There was a strong correlation between observed TCR beta diversity and the percentage of naive T cells measured by flow cytometry. Bulk unsorted PBMC profiling prevented conclusive comparison of naive and antigen-experienced compartments.

Libraries came from 5' RACE. Sequencer: Illumina HiSeq 2500. A second PCR of roughly 7 to 11 cycles was performed with a sample-barcoded 5' primer and a J-beta primer mix. A template-switch 5' adaptor carrying 12 random nucleotides introduced a unique molecular identifier onto each TCR beta cDNA molecule. Each sample yielded at least 2.5 million CDR3-containing paired-end reads. First-strand cDNA was synthesized from all RNA with the Mint cDNA synthesis kit, primed by a TRBC-specific oligonucleotide. Following uracil-DNA glycosylase treatment, all cDNA underwent a first 18-cycle PCR with the universal primers M1SS and BC2_uni_R. On the authors' methods: Each sample was normalized by randomly selecting 1 million high-quality reads, each carrying a distinct molecular identifier. Instead of being binned into consensus sequences, reads with shared molecular identifiers were discarded. CDR3 identification, clonotype clustering and error correction used MiTCR with a Q25 quality threshold and the strictest error-elimination algorithm. A nonparametric unseen species model using Euler transformation provided a lower-bound estimate of total TCR beta diversity. TCRdb reran the public reads through fastp at Q25 and MiXCR, keeping productive beta chains. When rows share a CDR3 protein, they turn into one entry using the most common DNA and genes. TCRdb's processing, not the study's, gives the V and J calls here. For this sample the table gives about 510,000 distinct CDR3 sequences, of which about 25% were detected only once. Under 4.5% of the sample belongs to the ten largest clones.

The donors were some 36 Caucasian individuals from Russia, aged roughly 6 to 100 years, who were systemically healthy. Each donor gave ten milliliters of peripheral blood, collected into EDTA-treated Vacutainer tubes. Ficoll-Paque density-gradient centrifugation was used to isolate PBMCs, with at least 6 million obtained per sample. Trizol reagent was used to extract total RNA from PBMCs, with at least 6 micrograms per sample. The percentages of naive CD45RAhigh/CD27high T cells were determined by flow cytometry on a PBMC aliquot from every donor. Here V drops 2 bases and J drops 8 bases, and the junction holds 9 bases not matched to any gene. CDR1 and CDR2, looked up from the germline V gene, are SGHAT and FQNNGV. Inclusive of the bounding cysteine and phenylalanine, the CDR3 is 15 residues long. Of the read, only the CDR3 DNA is kept; its 45 bases are in frame from base 1. This clonotype was counted a few times. The specificity of this receptor is unknown. No per-base quality is available; no much larger clone lies one base away.

These data also featured in a second study, about T cells of mothers and their children. As described in the second report: Nine systemically healthy Caucasian individuals, comprising three mothers and their six children, were included as donors. cDNA synthesis consumed the entire amount of extracted RNA, loaded at 1.5 ug RNA in each 15 ul reaction. In the second PCR, sample barcodes and 2-4 random nucleotides were introduced via the M1S primer. Each mother yielded over 8.5 million TCR beta CDR3 reads and each child about 3 million reads. Thymic selection similarly shapes TCR recombination output in related and unrelated pairs, with minor effect from inherited differences. Normalized repertoire overlap was always slightly but never significantly higher in related than unrelated mother-child pairs. No persistent microchimeric T cell clones were found, with a detection sensitivity of 85 to 100 clones per million clonotypes. Deep NGS was used in the study to compare the TCR beta repertoires of mothers and children and to look for features that separate related mother-child pairs from unrelated individuals. The mean age was about 38 +/- 4 years for the mothers and around 10 +/- 4 years for the children. After adapters were ligated using NEBNext reagents, the libraries underwent 100+100 nt paired-end sequencing on an Illumina HiSeq 2000. To avoid cross-contamination, the mother libraries and the child libraries were prepared a month apart and sequenced in separate runs. Between roughly 500,000 and 2,100,000 distinct TCR beta clonotypes were identified per donor. Naive TCR beta clonotypes were estimated from low-frequency clonotypes matched to each donor's FACS-determined naive share, without sorting.

The V and J segments used are TRBV11-2 and TRBJ2-1, and TRBD2 matches 7 of the central bases. The TCR comes from a boy between 2 and 15 years old in good health. The sample consisted of blood. The sequenced DNA is TGTGCCAGCAGCTTATTCCGGACTAGTCTGTATGAGCAGTTCTTC. Translation gives CASSLFRTSLYEQFF.